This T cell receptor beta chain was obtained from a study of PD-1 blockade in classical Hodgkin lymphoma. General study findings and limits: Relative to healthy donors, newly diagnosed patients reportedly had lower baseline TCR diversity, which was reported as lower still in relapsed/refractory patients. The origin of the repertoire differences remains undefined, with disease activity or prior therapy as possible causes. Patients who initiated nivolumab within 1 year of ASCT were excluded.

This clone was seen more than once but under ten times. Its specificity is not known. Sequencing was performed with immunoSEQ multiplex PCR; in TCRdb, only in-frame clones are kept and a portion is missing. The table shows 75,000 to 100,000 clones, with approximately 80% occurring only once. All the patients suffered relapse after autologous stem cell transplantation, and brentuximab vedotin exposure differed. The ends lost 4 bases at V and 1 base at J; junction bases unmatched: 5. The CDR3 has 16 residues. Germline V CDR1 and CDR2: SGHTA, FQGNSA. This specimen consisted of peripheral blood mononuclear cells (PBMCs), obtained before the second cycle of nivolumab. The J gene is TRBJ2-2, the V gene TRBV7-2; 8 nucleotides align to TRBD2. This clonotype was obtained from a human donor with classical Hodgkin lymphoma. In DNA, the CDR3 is TGTGCCAGCAGCTCCGTAGCGGGGATGAACACCGGGGAGCTGTTTTTT. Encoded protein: CASSSVAGMNTGELFF.